This TCR beta chain was recovered during a study of T cells after yellow fever vaccination. One entry per CDR3 protein, called by TCRdb with MiXCR from the 5' RACE reads. Among 450,000 to 650,000 distinct CDR3 sequences listed, 21% were seen once. This clonotype occurred many times. Looked up from germline, CDR1 is SQVTM and CDR2 is ANQGSEA. The CDR3 has 16 amino acids. The V gene lost 1 base and the J gene lost 0 bases, with 15 bases spanning the gap. The rearrangement links TRBV29-1 to TRBJ1-2, with a weak D call TRBD1 (6 bases). The receptor was isolated from a man between 18 and 29 years old who received the YFV17D yellow fever vaccine. Material: PBMCs, obtained approximately 20 days after the first yellow fever vaccination. DNA for the CDR3: TGCAGCGTTGAAGTGGCTTGGGAGGGGGCTAACTATGGCTACACCTTC. As protein: CSVEVAWEGANYGYTF.